This T cell receptor (beta chain) was recovered during a study of blood T cell repertoires in COVID-19. Study-level information: Acute and convalescent COVID-19 samples came from the United States, Italy and Spain. From T cells, B-cell-depleted T cells, or PBMCs came the material, which was cDNA or gDNA.

CDR1 is DFQATT and CDR2 is SNEGSKA in the germline V gene (reference sequence). The CDR3 extends over 11 amino acids. Original analysis: Nucleated cell counts were estimated from reference gene primer amplification. The table came from immunoSEQ multiplex PCR; TCRdb's copy has only in-frame clones and leaves some out. That table supplies the V and J calls and clone size; D and trimming were determined from the DNA. The profile shows over 45,000 clones, more than 75% of them singletons. The sequenced sample consisted of peripheral blood. This TCR derives from a man aged 50 to 59 with active COVID-19. This sequence joins TRBV20-1 and TRBJ1-3, with no clear D. CDR3 sequence (DNA): TGCAGCGCCTGGGCCCGGAACACCATATATTTT. Encoded protein: CSAWARNTIYF.